Reported below is one TCR beta chain. Which antigen it targets is not known. There are no base qualities to consult, and no much larger clone falls within one base. The same CDR3 also results from other DNA sequences found in this sample. TCRbeta CDR3 regions were amplified from genomic DNA by means of the immunoSEQ Assay, a bias-controlled multiplex PCR. In the paper's pipeline: Nucleated cell counts per sample were estimated from amplification of reference gene primers within the assay. To quantify the absolute abundance of each unique TCRbeta CDR3 rearrangement, sequence reads were collapsed and filtered. Productive Simpson clonality was computed per sample as the square root of Simpson's diversity index over productive rearrangements. TCRdb mirrors the immuneACCESS table, restricted to in-frame sequences. Some clones are absent from its copies; in checked studies, under half trace to an unresolved V gene, and the reason for the others is unknown. From that table come the V and J calls and clone size; the DNA was used to work out D and trimming. In all, the sample holds around 300,000 clones, and about 89% of those were seen once. The ten largest clonotypes hold less than 1% of the sample.

This record belongs to a study of blood T cell repertoires in COVID-19 (dated by TCRdb to about 2020). About the full investigation: Samples covering the acute and convalescent phases of COVID-19 were provided by collaborators in the United States, Italy and Spain. A de-identified subject ID, COVID-19 status, age in years and sex were almost always included in the sample metadata. Deeply sampled blood TCRbeta repertoires from subjects exposed to, actively infected with, or recovered from COVID-19 were included in the dataset. The prospective study material was composed of cDNA or gDNA derived from T cells, B-cell-depleted T cells, or PBMCs. Where available, HLA class I and class II types were obtained from metadata supplied by the sample provider rather than from assay-based typing. The repertoires were released in a freely available public database intended as a resource for research on the immune response to SARS-CoV-2. Samples came from the ongoing ImmuneRACE study (first 160 participants) plus 1,254 subjects from 6 global collaborators.

Samples from volunteer blood donors who had recovered from COVID-19 were contributed by a second Seattle source. Each collaborating institution followed its own protocols to collect whole blood in K2EDTA tubes. For TCRbeta analysis, collaborators shipped samples as frozen whole blood, isolated PBMCs, or DNA extracted from either of those sample types. Broader findings and caveats from the paper: The quantity of clinical and demographic metadata differed by source and by participant and was supplied without curation.

In the germline V gene, CDR1 corresponds to MGHRA and CDR2 to YSYEKL. Trimmed from V: 2 bases; trimmed from J: 7 bases; junction bases lacking a gene match: 6. From its cysteine to its phenylalanine, the CDR3 spans 15 amino acids. The kept DNA is CDR3 alone, 45 bases in frame from the first base. The origin of this receptor is a woman aged 40 to 50 who had recovered from COVID-19. The chain is encoded by TRBV4-1 joined to TRBJ2-1, with 9 bases in between that match TRBD1. The sample taken for sequencing was peripheral blood. Read as DNA, the sequence is TGCGCCAGCAGCCAAAAGTTCGACAGGGGGAATGAGCAGTTCTTC. This gives the protein CASSQKFDRGNEQFF.